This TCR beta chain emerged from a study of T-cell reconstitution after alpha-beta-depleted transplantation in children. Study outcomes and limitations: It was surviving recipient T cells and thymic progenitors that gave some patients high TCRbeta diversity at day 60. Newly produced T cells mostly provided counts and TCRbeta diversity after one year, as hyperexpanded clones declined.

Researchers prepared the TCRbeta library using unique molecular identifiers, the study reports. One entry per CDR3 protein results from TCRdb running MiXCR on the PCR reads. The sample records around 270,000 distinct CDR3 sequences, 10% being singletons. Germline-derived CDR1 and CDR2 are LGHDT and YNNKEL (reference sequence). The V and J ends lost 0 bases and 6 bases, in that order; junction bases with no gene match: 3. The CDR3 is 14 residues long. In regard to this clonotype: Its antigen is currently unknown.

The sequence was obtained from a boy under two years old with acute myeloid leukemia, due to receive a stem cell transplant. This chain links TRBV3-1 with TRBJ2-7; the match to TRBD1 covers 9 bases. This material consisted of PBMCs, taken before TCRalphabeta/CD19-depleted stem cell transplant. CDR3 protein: CASSQDLTGGEQYF. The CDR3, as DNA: TGTGCCAGCAGCCAAGATCTGACAGGGGGCGAGCAGTACTTC.